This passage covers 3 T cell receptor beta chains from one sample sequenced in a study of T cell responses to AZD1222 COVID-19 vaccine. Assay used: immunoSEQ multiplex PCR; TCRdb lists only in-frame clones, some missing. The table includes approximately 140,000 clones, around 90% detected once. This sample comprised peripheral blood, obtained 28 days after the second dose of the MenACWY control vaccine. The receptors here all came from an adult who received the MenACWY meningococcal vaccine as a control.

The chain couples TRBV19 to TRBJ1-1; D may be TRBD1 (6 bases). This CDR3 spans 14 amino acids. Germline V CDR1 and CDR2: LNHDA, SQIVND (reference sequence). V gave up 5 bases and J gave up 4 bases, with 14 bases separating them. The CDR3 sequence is CASSERGGGTEAFF. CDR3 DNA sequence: TGTGCCAGTAGTGAACGGGGAGGGGGCACTGAAGCTTTCTTT.

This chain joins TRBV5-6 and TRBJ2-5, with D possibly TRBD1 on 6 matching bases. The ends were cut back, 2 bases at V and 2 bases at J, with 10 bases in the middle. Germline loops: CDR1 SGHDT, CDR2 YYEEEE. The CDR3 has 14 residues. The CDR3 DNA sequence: TGTGCCAGCAGCTTTCCGGGACAACAAGAGACCCAGTACTTC. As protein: CASSFPGQQETQYF.

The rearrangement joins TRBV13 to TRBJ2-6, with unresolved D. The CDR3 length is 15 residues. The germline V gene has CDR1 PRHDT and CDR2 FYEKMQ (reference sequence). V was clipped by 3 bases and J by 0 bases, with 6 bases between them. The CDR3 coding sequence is TGTGCCAGCAGCTTCAGGTCCTCTGGGGCCAACGTCCTGACTTTC. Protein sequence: CASSFRSSGANVLTF.